The clone carrying this T cell receptor (beta chain) showed up just a few times. The antigen remains undetermined. These data are taken from a study of PD-1 blockade in classical Hodgkin lymphoma. Sequencing used immunoSEQ multiplex PCR; TCRdb keeps in-frame clones, though not all of them. The sample holds around 13,000 clones, approximately 80% seen once. This CDR3 contains 17 residues. Study-level points and caveats: CD8+ TCR diversity did not rise significantly by C4D1, unlike CD4+. Newly diagnosed patients and complete responders had comparable diversity at baseline. As was reported, newly diagnosed patients showed lower baseline TCR diversity than healthy donors did. Nivolumab initiated under 1 year post-ASCT led to patient exclusion.

The time point: cycle 4 day 1 (C4D1), after about 6 weeks of nivolumab. Each and every patient relapsed after autologous stem cell transplantation, and patients got differing brentuximab vedotin exposure. This sequence originates from a human donor with classical Hodgkin lymphoma. The sequencing used peripheral blood mononuclear cells (PBMCs), collected before the fourth cycle of nivolumab. This chain uses TRBV21-1 with TRBJ2-1; the DNA was not used to check the table's D call, TRBD2. TRBV21-1 corresponds to a pseudogene. The DNA of the CDR3 is TGTGCCAGCAGCAAAAGGGAGCGGGCAACTACCTACAATGAGCAGTTCTTC. It translates to CASSKRERATTYNEQFF.